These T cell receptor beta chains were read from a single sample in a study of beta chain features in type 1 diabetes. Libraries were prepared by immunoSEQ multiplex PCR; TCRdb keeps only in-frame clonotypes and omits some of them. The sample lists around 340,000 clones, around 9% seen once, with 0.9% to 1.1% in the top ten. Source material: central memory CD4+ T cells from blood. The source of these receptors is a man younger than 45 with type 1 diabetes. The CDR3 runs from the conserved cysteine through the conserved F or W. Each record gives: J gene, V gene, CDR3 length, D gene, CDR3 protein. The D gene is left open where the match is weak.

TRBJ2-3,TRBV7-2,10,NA,CAGGADTQYF
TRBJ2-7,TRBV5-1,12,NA,CASSEQGYEQYF
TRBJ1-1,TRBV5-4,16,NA,CASRSGEGPMNTEAFF
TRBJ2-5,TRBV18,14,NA,CASSPPNSQETQYF
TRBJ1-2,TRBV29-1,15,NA,CSVPHQGSANYGYTF
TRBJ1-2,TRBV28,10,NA,CASGYRGYTF
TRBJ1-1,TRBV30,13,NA,CAWRGGIATEAFF
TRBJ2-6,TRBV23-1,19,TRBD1,CASDPIRRTGTKGANVLTF
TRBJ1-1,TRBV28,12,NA,CASTRSGTEAFF
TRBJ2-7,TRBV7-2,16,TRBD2,CASSLAPLARGYEQYF
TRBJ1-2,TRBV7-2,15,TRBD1,CASSSDRAELYGYTF
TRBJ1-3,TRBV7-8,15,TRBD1,CASSVTGGSGNTIYF
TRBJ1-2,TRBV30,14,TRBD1,CAWISGQSLYGYTF
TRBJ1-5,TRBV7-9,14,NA,CASSLGQSNQPQHF
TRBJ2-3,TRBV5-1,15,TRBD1,CASSRDRGPTDTQYF
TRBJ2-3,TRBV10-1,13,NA,CASMSGNTDTQYF
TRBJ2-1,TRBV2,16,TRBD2,CASSLALGTTYNEQFF
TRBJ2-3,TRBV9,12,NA,CASSDITDTQYF
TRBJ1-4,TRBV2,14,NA,CASSWGEDNEKLFF
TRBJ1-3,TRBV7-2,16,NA,CASSLSGGYSGNTIYF
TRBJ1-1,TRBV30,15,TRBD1,CAWTQPRGGGTEAFF
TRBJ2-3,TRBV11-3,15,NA,CASSRSWGATDTQYF
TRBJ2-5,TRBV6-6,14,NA,CASSTLAGKETQYF
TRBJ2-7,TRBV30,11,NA,CAWSVGGEQYF
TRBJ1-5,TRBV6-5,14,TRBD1,CASSYAGTGRAQHF
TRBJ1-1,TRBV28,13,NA,CASSPPTGTEAFF
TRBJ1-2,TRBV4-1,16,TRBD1,CASSQGEGAKDYGYTF
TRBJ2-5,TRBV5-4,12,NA,CASSLGAETQYF
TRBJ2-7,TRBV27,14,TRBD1,CASSTRTGIYEQYF
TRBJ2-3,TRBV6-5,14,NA,CASSYAASTDTQYF
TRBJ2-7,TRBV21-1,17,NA,CASSKAGAFQTSYEQYF
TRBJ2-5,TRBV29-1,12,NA,CSGAAGEETQYF
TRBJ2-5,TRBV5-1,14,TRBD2,CASSFSGGKETQYF
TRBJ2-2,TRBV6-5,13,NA,CASHRPNTGELFF
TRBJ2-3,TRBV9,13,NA,CASSITSTDTQYF
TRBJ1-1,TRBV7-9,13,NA,CASSQRQTPEAFF
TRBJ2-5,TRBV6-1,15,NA,CASNYRSRAEETQYF
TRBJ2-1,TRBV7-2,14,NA,CASSSRAEYNEQFF
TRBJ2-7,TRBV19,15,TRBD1,CASSLRQGSSYEQYF
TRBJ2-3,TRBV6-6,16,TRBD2,CASRSGAPISTDTQYF
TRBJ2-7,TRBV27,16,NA,CASSPHRQGASYEQYF
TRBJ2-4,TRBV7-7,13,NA,CASSQTHWDIQYF
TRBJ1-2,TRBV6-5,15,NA,CASIRQASSNYGYTF
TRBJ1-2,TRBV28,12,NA,CASSLTIRGVTF
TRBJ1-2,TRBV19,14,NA,CASSQRTDLYGYTF
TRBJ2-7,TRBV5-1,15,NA,CASSVGGSLGSEQYF
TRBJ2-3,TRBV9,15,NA,CASSVVADGTDTQYF
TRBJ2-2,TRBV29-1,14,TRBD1,CSVVGQEDTGELFF
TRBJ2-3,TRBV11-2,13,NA,CASSFHSADTQYF
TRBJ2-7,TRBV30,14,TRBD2,CAWRTSGGAYEQYF
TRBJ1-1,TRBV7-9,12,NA,CASSAVNTEAFF
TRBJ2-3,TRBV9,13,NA,CASSLAAENTQYF
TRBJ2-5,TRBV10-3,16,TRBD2,CAISDPRTSGEETQYF
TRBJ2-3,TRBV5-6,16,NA,CASSPYEKRLTDTQYF
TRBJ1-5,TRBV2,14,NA,CASSDSDSYQPQHF
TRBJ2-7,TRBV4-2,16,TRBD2,CASSQVSLAGGKEQYF
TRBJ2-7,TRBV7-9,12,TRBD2,CATGGRSYEQYF
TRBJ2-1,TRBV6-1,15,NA,CASSDRMGAGNEQFF
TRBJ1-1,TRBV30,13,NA,CAWSATGNTEAFF
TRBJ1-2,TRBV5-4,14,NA,CASSLDGLNYGYTF